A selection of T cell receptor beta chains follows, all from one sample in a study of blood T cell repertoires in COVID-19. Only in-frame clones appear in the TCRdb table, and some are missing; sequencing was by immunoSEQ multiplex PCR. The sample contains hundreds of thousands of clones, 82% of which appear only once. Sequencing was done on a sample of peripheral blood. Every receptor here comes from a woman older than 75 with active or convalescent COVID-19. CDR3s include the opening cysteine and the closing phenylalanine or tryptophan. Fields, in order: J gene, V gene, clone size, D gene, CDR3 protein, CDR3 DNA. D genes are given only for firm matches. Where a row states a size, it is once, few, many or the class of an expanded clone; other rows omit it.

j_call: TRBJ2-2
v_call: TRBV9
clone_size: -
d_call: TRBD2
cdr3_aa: CASSAGLAGANTGELFF
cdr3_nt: TGTGCCAGCAGCGCCGGACTAGCGGGGGCGAACACCGGGGAGCTGTTTTTT

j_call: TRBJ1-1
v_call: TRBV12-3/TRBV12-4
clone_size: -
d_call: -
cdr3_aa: CASTVTVNTEAFF
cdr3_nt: TGTGCCAGCACCGTGACAGTGAACACTGAAGCTTTCTTT

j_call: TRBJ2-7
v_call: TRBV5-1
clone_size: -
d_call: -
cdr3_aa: CASSSLRASVDTEQYF
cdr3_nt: TGCGCCAGCAGCTCCCTCAGGGCTAGCGTCGACACCGAGCAGTACTTC

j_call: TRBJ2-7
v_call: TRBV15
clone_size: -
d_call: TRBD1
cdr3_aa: CATSREQGGYEQYF
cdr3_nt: TGTGCCACCAGCAGAGAACAGGGGGGTTACGAGCAGTACTTC

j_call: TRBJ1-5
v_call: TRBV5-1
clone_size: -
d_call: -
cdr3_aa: CASSLAGNQPQHF
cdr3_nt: TGCGCCAGCAGCTTGGCAGGAAATCAGCCCCAGCATTTT

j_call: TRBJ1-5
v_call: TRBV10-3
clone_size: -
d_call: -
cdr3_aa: CAISESQGGANQPQHF
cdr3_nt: TGTGCCATCAGTGAGTCCCAGGGAGGTGCCAATCAGCCCCAGCATTTT

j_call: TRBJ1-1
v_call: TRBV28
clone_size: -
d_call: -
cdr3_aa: CASSSPTVRSMNTEAFF
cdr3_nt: TGTGCCAGCAGTTCCCCCACGGTACGATCTATGAACACTGAAGCTTTCTTT

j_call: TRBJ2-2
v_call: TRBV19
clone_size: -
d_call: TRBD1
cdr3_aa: CASTMLGTGGIGELFF
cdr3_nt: TGTGCCAGTACCATGTTAGGGACAGGGGGCATCGGGGAGCTGTTTTTT

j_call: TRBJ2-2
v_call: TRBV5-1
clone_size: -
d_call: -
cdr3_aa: CASSPRTSDSFELFF
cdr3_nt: TGCGCCAGCAGCCCCAGGACTTCGGACAGTTTTGAGCTGTTTTTT

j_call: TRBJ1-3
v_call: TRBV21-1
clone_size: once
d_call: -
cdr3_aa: CASSKWGGAGNTIYF
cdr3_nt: TGTGCCAGCAGCAAGTGGGGGGGCGCTGGAAACACCATATATTTT

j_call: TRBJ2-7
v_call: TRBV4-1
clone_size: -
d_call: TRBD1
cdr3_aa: CASSQGQGGSYEQYF
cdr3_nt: TGCGCCAGCAGCCAAGGACAGGGGGGTTCCTACGAGCAGTACTTC

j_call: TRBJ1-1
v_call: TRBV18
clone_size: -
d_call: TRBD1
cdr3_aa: CASSPQGAVSTEAFF
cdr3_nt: TGTGCCAGCTCACCACAGGGGGCGGTAAGCACTGAAGCTTTCTTT

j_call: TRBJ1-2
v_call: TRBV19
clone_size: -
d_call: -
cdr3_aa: CASSRDINYGYTF
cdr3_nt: TGTGCCAGTAGTAGAGACATCAACTATGGCTACACCTTC

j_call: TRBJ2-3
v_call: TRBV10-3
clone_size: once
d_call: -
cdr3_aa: CAINQFRVSDTQYF
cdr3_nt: TGTGCCATCAACCAGTTTCGGGTTTCAGATACGCAGTATTTT

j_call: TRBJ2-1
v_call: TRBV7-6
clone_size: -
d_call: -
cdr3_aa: CASSSAGGARENEQFF
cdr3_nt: TGTGCCAGCAGCTCCGCGGGCGGGGCAAGAGAGAATGAGCAGTTCTTC

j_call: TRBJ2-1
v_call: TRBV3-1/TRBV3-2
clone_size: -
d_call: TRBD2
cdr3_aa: CASSQEPQAVGEGNEQFF
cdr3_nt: TGTGCCAGCAGCCAAGAACCGCAGGCGGTAGGGGAGGGCAATGAGCAGTTCTTC

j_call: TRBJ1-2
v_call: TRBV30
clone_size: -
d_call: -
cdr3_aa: CACHRGSYGYTF
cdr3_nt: TGTGCCTGCCATAGGGGGAGCTATGGCTACACCTTC

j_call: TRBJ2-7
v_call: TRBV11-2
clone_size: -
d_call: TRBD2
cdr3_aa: CASSLGSGSRSYEQYF
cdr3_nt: TGTGCCAGCAGCTTGGGTAGCGGGAGTCGCTCCTACGAGCAGTACTTC

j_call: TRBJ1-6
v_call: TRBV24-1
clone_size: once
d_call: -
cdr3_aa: CATSDRVGYNSPLHF
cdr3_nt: TGTGCCACCAGTGATCGTGTCGGGTATAATTCACCCCTCCACTTT

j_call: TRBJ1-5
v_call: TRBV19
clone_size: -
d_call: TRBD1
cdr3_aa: CASSRQGDHQPQHF
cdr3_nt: TGTGCCAGTAGTAGACAGGGAGATCATCAGCCCCAGCATTTT

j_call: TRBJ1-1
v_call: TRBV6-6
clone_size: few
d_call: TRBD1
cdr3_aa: CASSYTGTDTEAFF
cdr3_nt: TGTGCCAGCAGTTACACAGGGACAGACACTGAAGCTTTCTTT

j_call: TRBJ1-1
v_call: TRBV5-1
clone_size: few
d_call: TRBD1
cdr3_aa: CASSWQGGNTEAFF
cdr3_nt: TGCGCCAGCAGCTGGCAGGGGGGGAACACTGAAGCTTTCTTT

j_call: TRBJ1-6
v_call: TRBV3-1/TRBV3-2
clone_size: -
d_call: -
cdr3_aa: CASMGGNSPLHF
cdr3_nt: TGTGCCAGTATGGGAGGTAATTCACCCCTCCACTTT

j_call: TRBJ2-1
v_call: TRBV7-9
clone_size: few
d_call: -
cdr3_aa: CASSFPGDIDEQFF
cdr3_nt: TGTGCCAGCAGCTTCCCGGGGGATATCGATGAGCAGTTCTTC

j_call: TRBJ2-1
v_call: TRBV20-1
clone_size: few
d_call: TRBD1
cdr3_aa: CSASGGTGAGNEQFF
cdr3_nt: TGCAGTGCTAGTGGGGGGACAGGGGCGGGCAATGAGCAGTTCTTC

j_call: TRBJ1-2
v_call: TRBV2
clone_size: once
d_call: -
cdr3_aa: CASSEEADINYGYTF
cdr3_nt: TGTGCCAGCAGTGAAGAGGCCGACATAAACTATGGCTACACCTTC

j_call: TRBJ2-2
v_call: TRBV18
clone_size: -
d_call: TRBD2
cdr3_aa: CASSPVLAPLGELFF
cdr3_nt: TGTGCCAGCTCACCAGTACTAGCGCCCTTGGGGGAGCTGTTTTTT

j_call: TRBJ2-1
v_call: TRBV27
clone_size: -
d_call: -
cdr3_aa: CASSSDRAYNEQFF
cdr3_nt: TGTGCCAGCAGTTCGGACAGAGCCTACAATGAGCAGTTCTTC